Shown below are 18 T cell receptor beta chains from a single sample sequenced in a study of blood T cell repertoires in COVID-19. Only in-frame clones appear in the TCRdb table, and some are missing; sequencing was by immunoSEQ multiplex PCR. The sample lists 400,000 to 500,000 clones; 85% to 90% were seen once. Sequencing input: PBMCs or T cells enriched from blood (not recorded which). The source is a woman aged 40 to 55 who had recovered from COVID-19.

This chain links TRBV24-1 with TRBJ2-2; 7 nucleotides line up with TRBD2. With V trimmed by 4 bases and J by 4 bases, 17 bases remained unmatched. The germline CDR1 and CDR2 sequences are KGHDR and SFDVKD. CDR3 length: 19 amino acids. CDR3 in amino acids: CATSDPPGAGESGTGELFF. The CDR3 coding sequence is TGTGCCACCAGTGACCCACCTGGGGCGGGAGAATCGGGCACCGGGGAGCTGTTTTTT.

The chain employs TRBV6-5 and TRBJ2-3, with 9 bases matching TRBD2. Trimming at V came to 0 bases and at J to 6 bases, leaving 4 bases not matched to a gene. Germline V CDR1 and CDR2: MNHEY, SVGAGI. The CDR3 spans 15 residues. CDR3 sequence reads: CASSYSHSGSDTQYF. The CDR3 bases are TGTGCCAGCAGTTACTCGCATAGCGGGAGTGATACGCAGTATTTT.

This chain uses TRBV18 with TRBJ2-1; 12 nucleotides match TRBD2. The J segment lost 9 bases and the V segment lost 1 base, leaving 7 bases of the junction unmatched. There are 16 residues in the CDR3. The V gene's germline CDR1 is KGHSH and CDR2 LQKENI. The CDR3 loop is CASSPLETSGSGEQFF. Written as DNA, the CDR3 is TGTGCCAGCTCACCACTTGAGACTAGCGGGAGCGGTGAGCAGTTCTTC.

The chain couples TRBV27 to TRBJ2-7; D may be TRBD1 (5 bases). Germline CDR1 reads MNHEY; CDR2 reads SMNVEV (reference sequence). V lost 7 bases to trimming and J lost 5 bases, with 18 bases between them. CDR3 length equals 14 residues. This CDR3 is CASKTSDKSNEQYF. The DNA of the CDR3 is TGTGCCAGCAAAACCTCGGACAAATCGAACGAGCAGTACTTC.

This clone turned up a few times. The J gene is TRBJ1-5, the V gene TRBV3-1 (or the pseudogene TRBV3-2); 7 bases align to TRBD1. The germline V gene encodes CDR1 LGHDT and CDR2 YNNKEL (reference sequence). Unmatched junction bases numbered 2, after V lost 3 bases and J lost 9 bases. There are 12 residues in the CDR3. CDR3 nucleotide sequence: TGTGCCAGCAGCCAGCGGACAGGGCCCCAGCATTTT. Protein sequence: CASSQRTGPQHF.

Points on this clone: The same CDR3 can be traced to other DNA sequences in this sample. CDR3 in amino acids: CASRQGLYNEQFF. CDR3 nucleotides: TGTGCCAGCAGGCAGGGACTTTACAATGAGCAGTTCTTC. The V and J genes are TRBV6-5 and TRBJ2-1, with D perhaps TRBD2 (6 bases). Germline loops: CDR1 MNHEY, CDR2 SVGAGI. V dropped 6 bases and J dropped 4 bases, with 10 bases sitting between them. The CDR3 has 13 residues.

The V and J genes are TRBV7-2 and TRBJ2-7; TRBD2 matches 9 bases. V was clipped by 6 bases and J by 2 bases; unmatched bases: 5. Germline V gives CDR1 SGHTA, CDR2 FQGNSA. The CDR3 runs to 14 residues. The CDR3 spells CASSKTSGAYEQYF. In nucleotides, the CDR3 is TGTGCCAGCAGTAAGACTAGCGGTGCCTACGAGCAGTACTTC.

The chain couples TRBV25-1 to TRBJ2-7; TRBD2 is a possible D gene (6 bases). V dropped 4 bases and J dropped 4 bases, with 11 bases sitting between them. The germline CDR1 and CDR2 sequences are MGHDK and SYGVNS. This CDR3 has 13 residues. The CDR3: CASSAAGSYEQYF. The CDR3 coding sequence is TGTGCCAGCAGTGCCGCGGGATCTTACGAGCAGTACTTC.

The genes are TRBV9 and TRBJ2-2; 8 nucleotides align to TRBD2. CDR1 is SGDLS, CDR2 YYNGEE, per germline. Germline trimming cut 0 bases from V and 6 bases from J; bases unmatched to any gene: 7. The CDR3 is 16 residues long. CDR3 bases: TGTGCCAGCAGCGTAGCCGGCGGGAGGCCGCCCGGGGAGCTGTTTTTT. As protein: CASSVAGGRPPGELFF.

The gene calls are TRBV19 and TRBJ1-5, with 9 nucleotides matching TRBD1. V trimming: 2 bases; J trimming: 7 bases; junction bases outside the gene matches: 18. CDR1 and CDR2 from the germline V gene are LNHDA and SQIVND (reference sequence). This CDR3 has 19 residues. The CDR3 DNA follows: TGTGCCAGTAGTATAACGGGGACAGGGTCAACGAATTTCGGGCAGCCCCAGCATTTT. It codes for CASSITGTGSTNFGQPQHF.

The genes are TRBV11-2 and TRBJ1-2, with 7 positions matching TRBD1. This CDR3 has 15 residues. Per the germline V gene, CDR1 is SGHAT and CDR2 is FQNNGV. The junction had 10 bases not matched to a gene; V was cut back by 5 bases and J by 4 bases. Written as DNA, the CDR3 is TGTGCCAGCAGCCCATCCAGGGACAGTACCTATGGCTACACCTTC. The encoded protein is CASSPSRDSTYGYTF.

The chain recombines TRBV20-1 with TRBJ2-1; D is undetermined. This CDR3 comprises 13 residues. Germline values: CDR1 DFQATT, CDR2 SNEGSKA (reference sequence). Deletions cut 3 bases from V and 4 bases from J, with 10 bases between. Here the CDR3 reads CSASQSGYNEQFF. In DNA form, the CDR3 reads TGCAGTGCTAGTCAGTCCGGGTACAATGAGCAGTTCTTC.

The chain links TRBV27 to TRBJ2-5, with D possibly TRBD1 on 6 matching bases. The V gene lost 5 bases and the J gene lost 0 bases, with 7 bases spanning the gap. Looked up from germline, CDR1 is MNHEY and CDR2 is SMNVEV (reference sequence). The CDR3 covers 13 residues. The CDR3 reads CASSRTDQETQYF. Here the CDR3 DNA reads TGTGCCAGCAGTCGGACAGACCAAGAGACCCAGTACTTC.

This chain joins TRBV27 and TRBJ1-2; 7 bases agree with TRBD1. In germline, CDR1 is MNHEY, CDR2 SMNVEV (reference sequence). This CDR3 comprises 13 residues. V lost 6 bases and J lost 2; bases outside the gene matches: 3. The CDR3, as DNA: TGTGCCAGCAGGAAGACAGGGAACTATGGCTACACCTTC. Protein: CASRKTGNYGYTF.

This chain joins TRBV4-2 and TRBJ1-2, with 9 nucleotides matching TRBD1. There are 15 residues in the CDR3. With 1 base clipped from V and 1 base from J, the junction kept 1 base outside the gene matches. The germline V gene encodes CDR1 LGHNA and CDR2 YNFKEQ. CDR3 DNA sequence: TGTGCCAGCAGCCAAGTGGGACAGGGTAACTATGGCTACACCTTC. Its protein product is CASSQVGQGNYGYTF.

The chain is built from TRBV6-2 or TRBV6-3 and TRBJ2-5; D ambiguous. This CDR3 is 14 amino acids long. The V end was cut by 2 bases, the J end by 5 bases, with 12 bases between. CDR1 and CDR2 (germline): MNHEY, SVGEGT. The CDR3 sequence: CASSYATPRETQYF. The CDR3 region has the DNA TGTGCCAGCAGTTACGCCACCCCTCGGGAGACCCAGTACTTC.

CDR3 loop: CASSSDIYSNQPQHF. DNA for the CDR3: TGTGCCAGCAGTTCAGACATCTATAGCAATCAGCCCCAGCATTTT. V usage is TRBV7-9 and J usage is TRBJ1-5; D is ambiguous. The CDR3 runs 15 residues. Germline CDR1 reads SEHNR; CDR2 reads FQNEAQ (reference sequence). V shed 6 bases and J shed 0 bases, with 12 bases lying between them.

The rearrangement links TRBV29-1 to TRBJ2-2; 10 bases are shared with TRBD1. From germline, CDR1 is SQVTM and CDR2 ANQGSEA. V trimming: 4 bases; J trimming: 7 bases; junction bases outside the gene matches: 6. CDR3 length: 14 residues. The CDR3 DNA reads TGCAGCGTTGGAGACAGGGGGCTGATCGGGGAGCTGTTTTTT. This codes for CSVGDRGLIGELFF.